The 16 T cell receptor beta chains below all came from one sample that was sequenced in a study of identical twins. TCRdb reanalysed the 5' RACE reads using MiXCR and keeps one entry per CDR3 protein. The repertoire holds about 570,000 distinct CDR3 sequences, with 9% to 10% as singletons. The data were also submitted as part of a second study, on yellow fever vaccine responses in identical twins.

Material: PBMCs. These receptors were taken from a woman in her late teens or twenties in good health.

The genes are TRBV6-2 or TRBV6-3 and TRBJ2-7, with TRBD2 matching 7 bases. The CDR3 is 16 residues long. The germline V gene encodes CDR1 MNHEY and CDR2 SVGEGT. Trimming cost V 1 base and J 2 bases; bases outside gene matches: 8. The CDR3 reads CASSYFSGLGPYEQYF. Written as DNA, the CDR3 is TGTGCCAGCAGTTACTTCTCCGGACTAGGTCCCTACGAGCAGTACTTC.

This clonotype has a single count. A much more abundant neighbour one base away suggests this may be a read error. This sequence joins TRBV5-1 and TRBJ2-3; 7 bases are a match to TRBD1. V shed 4 bases and J 1 base; nucleotides not matched to a gene: 6. The CDR3 covers 15 residues. Germline V gene sequence: CDR1 SGHRS, CDR2 YFSETQ. In DNA, the CDR3 is TGCGCCAGCAGCGGACAGGAGGCAGGCACAGATACGCAGTATTTT. Protein product: CASSGQEAGTDTQYF.

The V gene is TRBV12-3 or TRBV12-4, the J gene TRBJ2-7; D is unclear. The length of the CDR3 is 14 residues. V was clipped by 7 bases and J by 2 bases, with 15 bases between them. The chain's CDR3 is CASTQAGNTYEQYF. CDR3 nucleotides: TGTGCCAGCACCCAAGCCGGCAACACCTACGAGCAGTACTTC.

This chain connects TRBV20-1 to TRBJ2-1; 7 positions agree with TRBD2. Trimming cost V 5 bases and J 6 bases; bases outside gene matches: 10. The CDR3 contains 14 residues. Germline CDR1 and CDR2: DFQATT and SNEGSKA (reference sequence). The CDR3 here is CSAYPMTGGNEQFF. As DNA, the CDR3 is TGCAGTGCTTACCCTATGACGGGGGGCAATGAGCAGTTCTTC.

This clonotype occurred many times. The chain links TRBV7-9 to TRBJ2-1; tentatively, D is TRBD1 (5 bases). Trimming took off 0 bases at V and 3 bases at J, with 9 bases between the two ends. Germline V gene sequence: CDR1 SEHNR, CDR2 FQNEAQ (reference sequence). This CDR3 spans 15 amino acids. CDR3 sequence reads: CASSLADIRYNEQFF. For the CDR3, the DNA is TGTGCCAGCAGCTTAGCGGACATTCGCTACAATGAGCAGTTCTTC.

This chain uses TRBV6-2 or TRBV6-3 with TRBJ2-1, with D unclear. The CDR3 sequence is 13 residues long. Germline CDR1 and CDR2: MNHEY and SVGEGT. The V and J ends lost 0 bases and 7 bases respectively, with 7 bases between them. CDR3 in DNA: TGTGCCAGCAGTTACTCCCTAGAAAATGAGCAGTTCTTC. This encodes CASSYSLENEQFF.

This clonotype was seen more than once but under ten times. The chain is built from TRBV20-1 and TRBJ2-7; 11 bases are a match to TRBD2. The length of the CDR3 is 16 residues. V lost 0 bases, J lost 7 bases, and 11 bases stayed unmatched. Germline V CDR1 and CDR2: DFQATT, SNEGSKA (reference sequence). In nucleotides, the CDR3 is TGCAGTGCTAGAGATTTACTAGCGGGAGACATTGGTGAGCAGTACTTC. It encodes CSARDLLAGDIGEQYF.

The chain links TRBV5-4 to TRBJ2-7; a possible D gene is TRBD2 (6 bases). The germline CDR1 and CDR2 sequences are SGHNT and YYREEE (reference sequence). The V end lost 0 bases, the J end lost 6 bases, and 7 bases lay between the germline ends. There are 12 residues in the CDR3. CDR3 sequence reads: CASSLGGVEQYF. The CDR3 nucleotides read TGTGCCAGCAGCTTGGGGGGGGTCGAGCAGTACTTC.

This clonotype was detected only once. V usage is TRBV6-7 and J usage is TRBJ2-1, with 11 bases that match TRBD2. TRBV6-7 is labeled an ORF, and its function is uncertain. This CDR3 contains 15 residues. V shed 4 bases and J 9 bases; nucleotides not matched to a gene: 8. The CDR3 DNA is TGTGCCAGCAGTTCTATAGCGGGAGGGCCGACTGAGCAGTTCTTC. It translates to CASSSIAGGPTEQFF.

A few counts support this clonotype. Compared with germline, one end of the junction differs, possibly owing to a read error. The V and J genes are TRBV9 and TRBJ1-2, with TRBD1 matching 9 bases. Germline CDR1 reads SGDLS; CDR2 reads YYNGEE. This CDR3 has 15 amino acids. The CDR3 sequence: CASSGYRGLDYGYTF. Written as DNA, the CDR3 is TGTGCCAGTAGCGGATACAGGGGGCTGGACTATGGCTACACCTTC.

Concerning this clonotype itself: Germline is not matched at one junction end, which may reflect a read error. V usage is TRBV5-4 and J usage is TRBJ2-6; TRBD1 might be the D (6 bases). The CDR3 has 14 amino acids. Germline loops: CDR1 SGHNT, CDR2 YYREEE (reference sequence). CDR3: CACSNRRQVNVLTF. In DNA form, the CDR3 reads TGTGCCTGCAGCAACCGAAGACAGGTGAACGTCCTGACTTTC.

The J gene is TRBJ2-1, the V gene TRBV12-3 or TRBV12-4; D ambiguous. V shed 6 bases and J shed 2 bases, with 17 bases lying between them. CDR3 length: 16 amino acids. The CDR3 sequence: CASSPFPGGTYNEQFF. The CDR3 bases are TGTGCCAGCAGCCCCTTCCCTGGCGGAACCTACAATGAGCAGTTCTTC.

This clonotype was recorded once. Possible read error: a much larger clone is one base away. The gene calls are TRBV5-6 and TRBJ2-1; D gene ambiguous. Germline V CDR1 and CDR2: SGHDT, YYEEEE. This CDR3 spans 13 amino acids. The CDR3 DNA is TGTGCCAGCGGCTTGGTTCATGGTAATGAGCAGTTCTTC. The encoded protein is CASGLVHGNEQFF.

This clonotype was counted many times. CDR3 region: CSVLGLAGIYEQYF. The DNA for the CDR3 is TGCAGCGTCCTAGGACTAGCGGGGATCTACGAGCAGTACTTC. The chain links TRBV29-1 to TRBJ2-7, with 12 bases fitting TRBD2. The V and J ends lost 6 bases and 3 bases, in that order; junction bases with no gene match: 6. This CDR3 region has 14 residues. Germline CDR1 is SQVTM and CDR2 is ANQGSEA.

This clonotype was counted ten times or more. This chain connects TRBV29-1 to TRBJ1-3; D call uncertain. The CDR3 totals 12 residues. CDR1 is SQVTM, CDR2 ANQGSEA, per germline. V lost 6 bases to trimming and J lost 5 bases, with 11 bases between them. The CDR3 protein is CSVIFPRNTIYF. The CDR3 DNA follows: TGCAGCGTCATATTTCCTAGAAACACCATATATTTT.

Only a few counts were recorded for this clonotype. The rearrangement joins TRBV3-1 to TRBJ2-1, with 10 nucleotides matching TRBD2. Germline trimming cut 4 bases from V and 10 bases from J; bases unmatched to any gene: 13. Per germline, CDR1 LGHDT and CDR2 YNNKEL (reference sequence). The CDR3 is made up of 16 amino acids. CDR3 coding DNA: TGTGCCAGCAGCCTCTTCGCTAGCGGGAGAGTTCGGGAGCAGTTCTTC. It encodes CASSLFASGRVREQFF.